The 18 T cell receptor beta chains listed next were all sequenced from one sample in a study of blood T cell repertoires in COVID-19 (dated by TCRdb to 2020 to 2022). The library was made by the immunoSEQ multiplex PCR assay. In TCRdb, the immuneACCESS table is reduced to in-frame sequences with V and J assigned. These tables do not hold every clone; where another copy was compared, an unresolved V gene accounts for under half, and the others remain unexplained. This sample has about 59,000 clones in its table, and 88% of those were observed once. Roughly 18% of the sample is taken by the ten largest. The sample taken for sequencing was peripheral blood. These receptors all come from a woman of 80 years or more with active COVID-19.

J is TRBJ2-3 and V is TRBV20-1, with a possible D match to TRBD2 (5 bases). The CDR3 sequence is 11 residues long. Deletions cut 2 bases from V and 6 bases from J, with 6 bases between. The V gene's germline CDR1 is DFQATT and CDR2 SNEGSKA (reference sequence). The CDR3 loop is CSARTGDTQYF. The CDR3 DNA follows: TGCAGTGCTAGAACGGGGGATACGCAGTATTTT.

The J gene is TRBJ2-7, the V gene TRBV19; weak D call: TRBD1 (6 bases). Germline V gene sequence: CDR1 LNHDA, CDR2 SQIVND (reference sequence). V lost 3 bases and J lost 4, with 13 bases in between. This CDR3 region has 14 residues. The CDR3 DNA reads TGTGCCAGTAGTATCCAATCACAGGGTTACGAGCAGTACTTC. Translation: CASSIQSQGYEQYF.

J is TRBJ1-1 and V is TRBV30; D might be TRBD1 (5 bases). This CDR3 is 13 amino acids long. Germline CDR1 and CDR2: GTSNPN and SVGIG (reference sequence). The germline V and J ends were trimmed by 4 bases and 5 bases, with 14 bases remaining between them. The CDR3, as DNA: TGTGCCTGGATATCCGGGGGGGGTACTGAAGCTTTCTTT. Its translation: CAWISGGGTEAFF.

This clone was recorded only once. The chain joins TRBV5-4 to TRBJ1-1; unclear D gene. The CDR3 sequence is 15 residues long. Trimming took 0 bases from V and 2 from J, leaving 11 bases between them. CDR1 is SGHNT and CDR2 is YYREEE in the germline V gene (reference sequence). CDR3 loop: CASSLVGDANTEAFF. The DNA for the CDR3 is TGTGCCAGCAGCTTGGTCGGAGATGCTAACACTGAAGCTTTCTTT.

This sequence joins TRBV7-9 and TRBJ1-4; maybe TRBD1 (5 bases). The CDR3 covers 15 residues. CDR1 and CDR2 from the germline V gene are SEHNR and FQNEAQ (reference sequence). V lost 5 bases and J 4 bases, leaving 14 bases between the germline ends. DNA for the CDR3: TGTGCCAGCAGCCCAGGACGACAGCGTAATGAAAAACTGTTTTTT. This translates into CASSPGRQRNEKLFF. Using reference TRBV7-9 and TRBJ1-4 for the parts outside the CDR3, the full variable domain is DTGVSQNPRHKITKRGQNVTFRCDPISEHNRLYWYRQTLGQGPEFLTYFQNEAQLEKSRLLSDRFSAERPKGSFSTLEIQRTEQGDSAMYLCASSPGRQRNEKLFFGSGTQLSVL.

This chain uses TRBV10-3 with TRBJ2-2; 12 bases are a match to TRBD2. J lost 2 bases, V lost 4 bases, and 5 bases had no gene match. The CDR3 is 17 residues long. The germline V gene has CDR1 ENHRY and CDR2 SYGVKD. CDR3 DNA: TGTGCCATCAGTGCTCGGACTAGCGGGGTAAACACCGGGGAGCTGTTTTTT. This translates into CAISARTSGVNTGELFF.

This clone showed up just once. This chain links TRBV4-3 with TRBJ2-1, with 9 positions matching TRBD1. The germline V gene has CDR1 LGHNA and CDR2 YSLEER. The CDR3 spans 18 residues. The V segment lost 4 bases and the J segment 5 bases; nucleotides outside the gene matches: 15. The CDR3 DNA reads TGCGCCAGCAGCCTTCCCCCAAGGGGACAGGGAAGGGACAATGAGCAGTTCTTC. This encodes CASSLPPRGQGRDNEQFF.

The chain couples TRBV18 to TRBJ1-3, with D possibly TRBD1 on 5 matching bases. The germline CDR1 and CDR2 sequences are KGHSH and LQKENI. Trimming took off 3 bases at V and 0 bases at J, with 18 bases between the two ends. The CDR3 runs 18 residues. CDR3 nucleotides: TGTGCCAGCTCACCGCTCCGGCCAGGGCCCGACTCTGGAAACACCATATATTTT. This sequence encodes CASSPLRPGPDSGNTIYF.

This clone showed up just once. The DNA for the CDR3 is TGTGCCTGGAGTGTAAGTGGTACAGTTTGGTATTCACCCCTCCACTTT. Protein product: CAWSVSGTVWYSPLHF. The chain recombines TRBV30 with TRBJ1-6; no clear D gene. There are 16 residues in the CDR3. CDR1 and CDR2 from the germline V gene are GTSNPN and SVGIG (reference sequence). Trimming pared 0 bases from V and 8 bases from J, leaving 17 bases between.

The chain uses TRBV29-1 and TRBJ2-2, with 10 nucleotides matching TRBD1. This CDR3 comprises 13 residues. The V segment lost 4 bases and the J segment 5 bases; nucleotides outside the gene matches: 1. Germline V gene lookup returns CDR1 SQVTM and CDR2 ANQGSEA. The CDR3 sequence is CSVGTGGTGELFF. For the CDR3, the DNA is TGCAGCGTTGGGACAGGGGGAACCGGGGAGCTGTTTTTT.

The J gene is TRBJ1-1, the V gene TRBV19; the D gene is possibly TRBD1 (6 bases). Deletions cut 6 bases from V and 5 bases from J, with 16 bases between. Per germline, CDR1 LNHDA and CDR2 SQIVND (reference sequence). The CDR3 spans 14 residues. In DNA form, the CDR3 reads TGTGCCAGTAGCCAAGGGGGGGTCGATACTGAAGCTTTCTTT. Amino acids: CASSQGGVDTEAFF.

This rearrangement joins TRBV28 to TRBJ2-3; 10 bases line up with TRBD2. There are 16 residues in the CDR3. The germline V gene has CDR1 MDHEN and CDR2 SYDVKM. The ends lost 5 bases at V and 1 base at J; junction bases unmatched: 6. DNA of the CDR3: TGTGCCAGCAGTCCCGCCCTAGCGGGAGGCACAGATACGCAGTATTTT. Its translation is CASSPALAGGTDTQYF.

The chain couples TRBV7-9 to TRBJ1-2; 10 positions agree with TRBD1. Germline CDR1 SEHNR, CDR2 FQNEAQ (reference sequence). V was clipped by 1 base and J by 5 bases; unmatched bases: 13. The CDR3 length is 18 residues. The CDR3 here is CASSLGSGQGVVGYGYTF. In DNA form, the CDR3 reads TGTGCCAGCAGCTTAGGATCAGGACAGGGGGTCGTTGGGTATGGCTACACCTTC.

The chain uses TRBV6-4 and TRBJ1-1; D remains unclear. Trimming stripped 3 bases from V and 1 base from J, with 6 bases between. CDR1 is MRHNA, CDR2 SNTAGT, per germline. The length of the CDR3 is 13 residues. The DNA for the CDR3 is TGTGCCAGCAGTGAACGGGAGAACACTGAAGCTTTCTTT. Translation: CASSERENTEAFF.

V gene TRBV28 combines with J gene TRBJ2-5, with 7 bases that match TRBD1. Trimming at V came to 6 bases and at J to 3 bases, leaving 4 bases not matched to a gene. CDR1 and CDR2 from the germline V gene are MDHEN and SYDVKM. The CDR3 contains 13 residues. As DNA, the CDR3 is TGTGCCAGCAGACCACAGGGGAAAGAGACCCAGTACTTC. Protein product: CASRPQGKETQYF.

Comment on this clone: One end of the junction varies from germline; a read error may be responsible. The genes are TRBV7-7 and TRBJ2-7, with TRBD2 matching 9 bases. The CDR3 sequence is 13 residues long. Germline V lookup: CDR1 SSHAT, CDR2 FNYEAQ (reference sequence). CDR3 sequence (DNA): TGTGCTAGCAGCCTAAGGACTAGCGAGGAGCAGTACTTC. Translating gives CASSLRTSEEQYF.

This sequence joins TRBV7-2 and TRBJ1-1, with 7 bases aligning to TRBD1. The CDR3 extends over 16 amino acids. Looked up from germline, CDR1 is SGHTA and CDR2 is FQGNSA. Losses at the gene ends were 5 bases for V and 11 bases for J; bases not matched to a gene: 20. The CDR3 DNA reads as TGTGCCAGCAGCCCGAGACAGGGACCTTTCAATTTTGGGGCTTTCTTT. Translated: CASSPRQGPFNFGAFF.

The V gene is TRBV10-1, the J gene TRBJ2-7, with a tentative D call TRBD1 (5 bases). The germline CDR1 and CDR2 sequences are WNHNN and SYGVQD (reference sequence). The V and J ends lost 0 bases and 4 bases respectively, with 7 bases between them. The CDR3 has 13 amino acids. CDR3 sequence: CASSESGAYEQYF. CDR3 sequence (DNA): TGCGCCAGCAGTGAGTCAGGGGCATACGAGCAGTACTTC.